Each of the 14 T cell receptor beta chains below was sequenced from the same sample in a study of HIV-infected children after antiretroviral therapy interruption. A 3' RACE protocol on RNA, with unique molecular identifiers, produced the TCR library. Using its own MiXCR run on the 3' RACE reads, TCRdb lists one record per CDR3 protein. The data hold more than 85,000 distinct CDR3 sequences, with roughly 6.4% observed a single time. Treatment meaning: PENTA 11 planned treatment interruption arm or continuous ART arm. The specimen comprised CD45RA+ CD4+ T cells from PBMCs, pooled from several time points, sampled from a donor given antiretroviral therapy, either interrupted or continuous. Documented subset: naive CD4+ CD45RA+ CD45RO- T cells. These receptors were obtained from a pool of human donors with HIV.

CDR3 region: CASSRRGVTYEQYF. Here the CDR3 DNA reads TGTGCCAGCAGCCGAAGGGGGGTTACCTACGAGCAGTACTTC. This chain joins TRBV6-1 and TRBJ2-7; D tentatively fits TRBD1 or TRBD2 (6 bases each). The V end was cut by 6 bases, the J end by 2 bases, with 14 bases between. The germline V gene encodes CDR1 MNHNS and CDR2 SASEGT. This CDR3 comprises 14 residues.

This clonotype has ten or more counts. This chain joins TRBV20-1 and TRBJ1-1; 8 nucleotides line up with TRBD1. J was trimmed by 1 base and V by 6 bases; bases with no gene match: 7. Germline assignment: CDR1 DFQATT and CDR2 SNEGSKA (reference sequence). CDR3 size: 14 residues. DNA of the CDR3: TGCAGTGCAAGAAGGGGACAGGCGAACACTGAAGCTTTCTTT. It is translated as CSARRGQANTEAFF.

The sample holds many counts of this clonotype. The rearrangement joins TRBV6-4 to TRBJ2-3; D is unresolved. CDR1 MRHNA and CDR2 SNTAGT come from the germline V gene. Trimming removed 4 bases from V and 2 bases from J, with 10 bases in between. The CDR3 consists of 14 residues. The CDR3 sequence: CASSAQRDTDTQYF. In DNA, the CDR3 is TGTGCCAGCAGTGCCCAGAGAGACACAGATACGCAGTATTTT.

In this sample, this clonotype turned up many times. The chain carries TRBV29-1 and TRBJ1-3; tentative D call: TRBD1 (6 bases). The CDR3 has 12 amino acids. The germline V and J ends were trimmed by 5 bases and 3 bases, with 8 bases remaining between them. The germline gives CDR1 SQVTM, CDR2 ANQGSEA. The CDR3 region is CSVRGFGNTIYF. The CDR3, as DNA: TGCAGCGTTAGGGGGTTTGGAAACACCATATATTTT.

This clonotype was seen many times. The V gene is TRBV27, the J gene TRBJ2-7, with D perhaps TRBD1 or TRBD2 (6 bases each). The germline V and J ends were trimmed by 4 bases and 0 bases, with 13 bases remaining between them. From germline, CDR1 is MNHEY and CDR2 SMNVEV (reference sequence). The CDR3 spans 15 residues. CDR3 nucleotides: TGTGCCAGCAGTTCTCGGGGGCCGCCCTCCTACGAGCAGTACTTC. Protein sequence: CASSSRGPPSYEQYF.

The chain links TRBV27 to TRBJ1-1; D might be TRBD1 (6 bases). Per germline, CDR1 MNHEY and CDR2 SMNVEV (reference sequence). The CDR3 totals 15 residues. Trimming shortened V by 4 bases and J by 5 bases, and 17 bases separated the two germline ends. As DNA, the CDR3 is TGTGCCAGCAGTTCGTTGGGGGGCGGATGGACTGAAGCTTTCTTT. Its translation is CASSSLGGGWTEAFF.

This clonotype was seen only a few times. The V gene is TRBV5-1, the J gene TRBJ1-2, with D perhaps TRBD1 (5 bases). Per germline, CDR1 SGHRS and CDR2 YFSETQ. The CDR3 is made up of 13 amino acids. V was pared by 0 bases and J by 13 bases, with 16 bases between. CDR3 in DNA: TGCGCCAGCAGCTTGGATGAGGGAACGGGGCGCACCTTC. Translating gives CASSLDEGTGRTF.

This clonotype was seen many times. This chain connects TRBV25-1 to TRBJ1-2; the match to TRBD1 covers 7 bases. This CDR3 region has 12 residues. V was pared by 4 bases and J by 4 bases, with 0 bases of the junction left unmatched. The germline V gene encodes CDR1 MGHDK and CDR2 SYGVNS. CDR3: CASSGQGYGYTF. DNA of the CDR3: TGTGCCAGCAGTGGACAGGGCTATGGCTACACCTTC.

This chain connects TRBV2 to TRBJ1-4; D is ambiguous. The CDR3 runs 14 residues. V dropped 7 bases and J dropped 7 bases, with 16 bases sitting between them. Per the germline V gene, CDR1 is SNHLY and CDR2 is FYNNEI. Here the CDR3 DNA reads TGTGCCAGCACCCGACTGTCCGGTTTTGAAAAACTGTTTTTT. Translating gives CASTRLSGFEKLFF.

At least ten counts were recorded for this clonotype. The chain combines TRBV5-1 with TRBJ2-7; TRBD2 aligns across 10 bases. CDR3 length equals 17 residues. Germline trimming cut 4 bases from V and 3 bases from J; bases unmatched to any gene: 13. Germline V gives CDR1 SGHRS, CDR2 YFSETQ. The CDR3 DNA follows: TGCGCCAGCAGCCTGGGGGGACTAGCGTCAAAGAACTACGAGCAGTACTTC. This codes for CASSLGGLASKNYEQYF.

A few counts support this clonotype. The CDR3 region is CASSPPSGGGETQYF. CDR3 nucleotide sequence: TGTGCCAGCTCACCACCATCTGGTGGTGGGGAGACCCAGTACTTC. The chain has TRBV18 and TRBJ2-5; D remains ambiguous. Deletions cut 0 bases from V and 5 bases from J, with 13 bases between. CDR1 is KGHSH, CDR2 LQKENI, per germline. The CDR3 consists of 15 residues.

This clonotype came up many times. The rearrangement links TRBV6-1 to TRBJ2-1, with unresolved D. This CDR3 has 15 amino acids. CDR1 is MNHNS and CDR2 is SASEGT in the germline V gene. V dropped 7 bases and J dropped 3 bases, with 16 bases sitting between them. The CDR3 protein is CASTLTRTHYNEQFF. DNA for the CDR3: TGTGCCAGCACCCTGACCAGGACCCACTACAATGAGCAGTTCTTC.

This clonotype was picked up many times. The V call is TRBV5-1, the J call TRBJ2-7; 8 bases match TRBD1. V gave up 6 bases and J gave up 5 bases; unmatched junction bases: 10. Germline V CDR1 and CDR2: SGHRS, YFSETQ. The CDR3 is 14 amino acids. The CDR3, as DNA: TGCGCCAGCACCAGCGGACAGGGCGTCCACGAGCAGTACTTC. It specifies CASTSGQGVHEQYF.

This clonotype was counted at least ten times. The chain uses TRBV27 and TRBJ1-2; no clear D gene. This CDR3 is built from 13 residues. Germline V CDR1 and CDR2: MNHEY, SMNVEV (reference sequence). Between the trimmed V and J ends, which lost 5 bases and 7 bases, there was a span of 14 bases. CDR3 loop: CASSLVGRGGYTF. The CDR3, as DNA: TGTGCCAGCAGTCTTGTAGGGCGGGGTGGCTACACCTTC.